The 2 T cell receptor beta chains in this list originate from one sample, sequenced in a study of beta chain features in type 1 diabetes. Sequencing targeted expressed TCRB transcripts, as all isolated RNA had been reverse transcribed. The table came from immunoSEQ multiplex PCR; TCRdb's copy has only in-frame clones and leaves some out. The table records roughly 500,000 clones, over 9.5% of them present only once. The sample was naive CD4+ T cells from blood. Source of these receptors: a woman between 18 and 29 years old in good health.

The CDR3 loop is CASSLENGPDTQYF. CDR3 DNA sequence: TGTGCCAGCAGCCTCGAGAATGGGCCAGATACGCAGTATTTT. The J gene is TRBJ2-3, the V gene TRBV4-2; no clear D gene. The CDR3 consists of 14 residues. CDR1 is LGHNA, CDR2 YNFKEQ, per germline. Trimming removed 4 bases at V and 4 bases at J, with 12 bases between.

This clone was observed many times. The chain joins TRBV2 to TRBJ2-1, with no clear D. Germline assignment: CDR1 SNHLY and CDR2 FYNNEI. The CDR3 loop spans 14 amino acids. Trimming left V 6 bases short and J 6 bases short, with 15 bases between. The CDR3 DNA reads TGTGCCAGCAGCGCGACCCCCATCGGCAATGAGCAGTTCTTC. This encodes CASSATPIGNEQFF.